This T cell receptor (beta chain) derives from a study of OX40 agonist ivuxolimab in advanced cancers. Study context: With ivuxolimab, an agonistic anti-OX40 (CD134) antibody, patients were treated. Study findings and constraints: Normalized T-cell clonal expansion was also low in some nonresponders.

The CDR3 covers 14 residues. Germline CDR1 and CDR2: SGHRS and YFSETQ. J gave up 5 bases and V 3 bases, and 6 bases lay outside the gene matches. A note on this clone: The antigen is unknown.

TCRdb's copy holds only in-frame clones and misses some; the assay was immunoSEQ multiplex PCR. The data show about 64,000 clones, with roughly 87% seen just once and approximately 2.5% held by the top ten. This sequence was found in an adult with an advanced solid tumor such as melanoma, head and neck, liver or kidney cancer. This chain uses TRBV5-1 with TRBJ2-5; 8 nucleotides agree with TRBD2. This material consisted of CD4+ or CD8+ T cells sorted from blood, taken in a trial of the OX40 agonist ivuxolimab. CDR3 sequence (DNA): TGCGCCAGCAGCTCCACTAGCGGCCAGGAGACCCAGTACTTC. Translated: CASSSTSGQETQYF.